The rows below give T cell receptor beta chains drawn from one sample of a study of PD-1 blockade in classical Hodgkin lymphoma. Sequencing used immunoSEQ multiplex PCR; TCRdb keeps in-frame clones, though not all of them. The table has some 5,400 clones, around 89% seen once; the top ten hold around 14%. The material sequenced was CD8+ T cells from blood. Every receptor here comes from a human donor with classical Hodgkin lymphoma. The CDR3 runs from the conserved cysteine through the conserved F or W. Clone size is given for some rows only: seen once, a few or many times, or a class if the clone is expanded.

j_gene,abundance,v_gene,CDR3aa
TRBJ2-6,-,TRBV19,CASCIGWGVTGSRGANVLTF
TRBJ2-7,-,TRBV2,CASRGPGQHTLSYEQYF
TRBJ2-3,-,TRBV29-1,CSVGGGGDTQYF
TRBJ2-2,-,TRBV5-1,CASSLVAGELFF
TRBJ1-1,-,TRBV7-2,CASRRTGMGVSTEAFF
TRBJ1-5,-,TRBV19,CASSRASNQPQHF
TRBJ1-1,once,TRBV7-9,CASSAHPKEAFF
TRBJ1-2,-,TRBV29-1,CSVGRQGAVNGYTF
TRBJ1-1,-,TRBV7-9,CASSLFGVEAFF
TRBJ1-5,-,TRBV28,CASSSSMGQPQHF
TRBJ1-2,-,TRBV19,CASSPTPTYGYTF
TRBJ1-1,-,TRBV10-1,CATGAGQGVIGTEAFF
TRBJ2-5,-,TRBV7-3,CASSTTGFSETQYF